Listed here are 3 T cell receptor beta chains from one sample, sequenced in a study of blood T cells in healthy people across ages. Using a J-beta primer mix together with a sample-barcoded 5' primer, a second PCR was run for roughly 7 to 12 cycles. MiXCR, applied by TCRdb to the 5' RACE reads, yields one record per CDR3 protein. Found here are 950,000 to 1,200,000 distinct CDR3 sequences, around two fifths of them singletons; the top ten hold 10% to 15%. The specimen sequenced was blood. These receptors came from a man aged 18 to 29 in good health.

This clonotype was observed a handful of times. The J gene is TRBJ1-2, the V gene TRBV12-3 or TRBV12-4, with D possibly matching TRBD1 (5 bases). The length of the CDR3 is 14 residues. V lost 8 bases and J lost 0, with 13 bases in between. In nucleotides, the CDR3 is TGTGCCAGCGGCCGGGACGGGGCTAACTATGGCTACACCTTC. Amino acids: CASGRDGANYGYTF.

The V and J genes are TRBV14 and TRBJ2-1; 10 nucleotides align to TRBD2. V lost 1 base to trimming and J lost 6 bases; unmatched junction nucleotides: 6. The CDR3 has 16 residues. CDR1 is SGHDN, CDR2 FVKESK, per germline. The CDR3 is CASSQAAGGYVNEQFF. The CDR3 region has the DNA TGTGCCAGCAGCCAAGCAGCGGGGGGGTATGTCAATGAGCAGTTCTTC.

This sequence joins TRBV20-1 and TRBJ1-1; perhaps TRBD1 as D (6 bases). Trimming removed 6 bases at V and 1 base at J, with 15 bases between. The germline gives CDR1 DFQATT, CDR2 SNEGSKA (reference sequence). This CDR3 spans 14 amino acids. The chain's CDR3 is CSAEGGGENTEAFF. CDR3 DNA: TGCAGTGCAGAAGGAGGGGGTGAGAACACTGAAGCTTTCTTT.